This T cell receptor beta chain was recovered during a study of T-cell reconstitution after alpha-beta-depleted transplantation in children. Whole-study findings and limits: Counts and diversity of T cells one year after transplant came mostly from newly produced T cells. Surviving thymic progenitors and recipient T cells were the source of high TCRbeta diversity at day 60 in some patients. At around two months after transplant, the alpha-beta T cells were reportedly derived from several hundred expanded clones that came from non-depleted graft cells.

Unique molecular identifiers were used in preparing the TCRbeta library. TCRdb reanalysed the PCR reads using MiXCR and keeps one entry per CDR3 protein. Of some 180,000 distinct CDR3 sequences listed, approximately 7% are singletons. The sample holds many counts of this clonotype. The antigen is unknown. This clonotype was sampled from a boy aged 2 to 10 with acute lymphoblastic leukemia, due to receive a stem cell transplant. Sequencing was performed on PBMCs, taken before TCRalphabeta/CD19-depleted stem cell transplant.

The CDR3 protein is CASSSPGQGYNEQFF. The CDR3 DNA reads as TGTGCCAGCAGTTCTCCGGGACAGGGGTACAATGAGCAGTTCTTC. The chain joins TRBV5-4 to TRBJ2-1; TRBD1 matches 10 bases. CDR3 length: 15 residues. The V and J ends lost 5 bases and 4 bases, in that order; junction bases with no gene match: 6. Germline values: CDR1 SGHNT, CDR2 YYREEE (reference sequence).